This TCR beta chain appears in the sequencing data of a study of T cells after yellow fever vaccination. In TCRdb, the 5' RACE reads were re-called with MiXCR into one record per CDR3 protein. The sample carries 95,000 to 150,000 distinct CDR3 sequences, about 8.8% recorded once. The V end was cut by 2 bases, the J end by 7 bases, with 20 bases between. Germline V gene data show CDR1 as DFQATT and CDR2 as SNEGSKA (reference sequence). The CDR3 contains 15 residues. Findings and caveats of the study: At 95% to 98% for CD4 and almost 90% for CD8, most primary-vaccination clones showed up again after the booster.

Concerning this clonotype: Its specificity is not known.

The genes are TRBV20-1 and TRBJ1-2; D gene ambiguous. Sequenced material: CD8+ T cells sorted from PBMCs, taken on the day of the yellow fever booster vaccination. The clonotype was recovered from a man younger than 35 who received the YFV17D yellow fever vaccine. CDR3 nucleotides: TGCAGTGCTAGACGAGTCCCGGGCCTTTCAACTGGCTACACCTTC. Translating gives CSARRVPGLSTGYTF.